This is a list of T cell receptor beta chains from one sample in a study of shared clonotypes between healthy human individuals. Sequencing was performed with immunoSEQ multiplex PCR; in TCRdb, only in-frame clones are kept and a portion is missing. The data contain roughly 410,000 clones, about 96% of them singletons. The sample was memory CD8+ T cells sorted from blood. These TCRs come from a man under 40 in good health. Both conserved end residues are part of each CDR3. A D gene is named only where the DNA matches it firmly. Not all rows give a size; the values are once, few, many and, for expanded clones, a class.

CDR3 protein: CAWGRRGRSGRITDTQYF
CDR3 DNA: TGTGCCTGGGGTCGAAGGGGGAGGAGCGGGAGAATCACAGATACGCAGTATTTT
D gene: TRBD2
V gene: TRBV30
J gene: TRBJ2-3
clone size: -

CDR3 protein: CASSFLRTDTQYF
CDR3 DNA: TGTGCCAGCAGTTTTTTGAGGACAGATACGCAGTATTTT
D gene: -
V gene: TRBV6-1
J gene: TRBJ2-3
clone size: -

CDR3 protein: CASSFTTGTYNNEQFF
CDR3 DNA: TGTGCCAGCAGTTTTACCACCGGGACTTATAACAATGAGCAGTTCTTC
D gene: -
V gene: TRBV28
J gene: TRBJ2-1
clone size: -

CDR3 protein: CASSLSNSYEQYF
CDR3 DNA: TGTGCCAGCAGTTTATCGAACAGTTACGAGCAGTACTTC
D gene: -
V gene: TRBV28
J gene: TRBJ2-7
clone size: -

CDR3 protein: CASSYDSTDTQYF
CDR3 DNA: TGTGCTAGCAGTTACGACAGCACAGATACGCAGTATTTT
D gene: -
V gene: TRBV6-6
J gene: TRBJ2-3
clone size: -

CDR3 protein: CASDRTDQPQHF
CDR3 DNA: TGTGCCAGCGACCGGACAGATCAGCCCCAGCATTTT
D gene: -
V gene: TRBV6-1
J gene: TRBJ1-5
clone size: -

CDR3 protein: CASNPNGKSNTEAFF
CDR3 DNA: TGTGCCAGCAACCCTAACGGAAAATCGAACACTGAAGCTTTCTTT
D gene: -
V gene: TRBV2
J gene: TRBJ1-1
clone size: -

CDR3 protein: CASSLERRWSEAFF
CDR3 DNA: TGTGCCAGCAGCTTGGAACGGCGATGGTCTGAAGCTTTCTTT
D gene: -
V gene: TRBV5-6
J gene: TRBJ1-1
clone size: few

CDR3 protein: CASRSGANTGELFF
CDR3 DNA: TGTGCCAGCAGGTCAGGAGCGAACACCGGGGAGCTGTTTTTT
D gene: -
V gene: TRBV6-5
J gene: TRBJ2-2
clone size: -

CDR3 protein: CASSAEPSTDTQYF
CDR3 DNA: TGTGCCAGCAGTGCCGAGCCTAGCACAGATACGCAGTATTTT
D gene: -
V gene: TRBV6-4
J gene: TRBJ2-3
clone size: -

CDR3 protein: CASSVDVASTDTQYF
CDR3 DNA: TGTGCCAGCAGCGTAGATGTCGCTAGCACAGATACGCAGTATTTT
D gene: -
V gene: TRBV9
J gene: TRBJ2-3
clone size: once

CDR3 protein: CASSSASRTNTGELFF
CDR3 DNA: TGCGCCAGCAGCTCGGCGAGCAGAACGAACACCGGGGAGCTGTTTTTT
D gene: -
V gene: TRBV5-1
J gene: TRBJ2-2
clone size: -

CDR3 protein: CASSTGTNSYEQYF
CDR3 DNA: TGTGCCAGTAGTACCGGGACAAACTCCTACGAGCAGTACTTC
D gene: -
V gene: TRBV19
J gene: TRBJ2-7
clone size: -

CDR3 protein: CASSLTLSGGEGGYTF
CDR3 DNA: TGTGCCAGCAGCTTAACCCTGTCAGGGGGCGAGGGAGGCTACACCTTC
D gene: TRBD1
V gene: TRBV5-6
J gene: TRBJ1-2
clone size: -

CDR3 protein: CASSLDRFGTGGNF
CDR3 DNA: TGTGCCAGCAGCTTAGATCGGTTCGGGACAGGGGGAAACTTC
D gene: TRBD1
V gene: TRBV11-2
J gene: TRBJ2-7
clone size: -

CDR3 protein: CASSPIGGPGNTIYF
CDR3 DNA: TGTGCCAGCAGCCCGATCGGGGGACCTGGAAACACCATATATTTT
D gene: -
V gene: TRBV5-4
J gene: TRBJ1-3
clone size: -

CDR3 protein: CASSKWGSHGYTF
CDR3 DNA: TGCGCCAGCAGTAAGTGGGGTTCACATGGCTACACCTTC
D gene: -
V gene: TRBV5-1
J gene: TRBJ1-2
clone size: -

CDR3 protein: CASSSRTGKSGELFF
CDR3 DNA: TGTGCCAGCAGTTCACGGACAGGAAAGTCCGGGGAGCTGTTTTTT
D gene: TRBD1
V gene: TRBV5-6
J gene: TRBJ2-2
clone size: -

CDR3 protein: CASSRTGDTQYF
CDR3 DNA: TGTGCCAGCAGCCGGACAGGAGATACGCAGTATTTT
D gene: TRBD1
V gene: TRBV7-9
J gene: TRBJ2-3
clone size: -

CDR3 protein: CASSEALPASGSNTGELFF
CDR3 DNA: TGTGCCAGCAGTGAAGCGCTTCCGGCTAGCGGATCGAACACCGGGGAGCTGTTTTTT
D gene: TRBD2
V gene: TRBV2
J gene: TRBJ2-2
clone size: -

CDR3 protein: CASRAPDYSNQPQHF
CDR3 DNA: TGTGCCAGCAGGGCCCCCGATTATAGCAATCAGCCCCAGCATTTT
D gene: -
V gene: TRBV2
J gene: TRBJ1-5
clone size: -

CDR3 protein: CAWSVKNTQYF
CDR3 DNA: TGTGCCTGGAGTGTCAAGAATACGCAGTATTTT
D gene: -
V gene: TRBV30
J gene: TRBJ2-3
clone size: -

CDR3 protein: CASSIGLAVDPREQYF
CDR3 DNA: TGTGCCAGCAGCATAGGACTAGCGGTGGATCCTAGGGAGCAGTACTTC
D gene: TRBD2
V gene: TRBV7-2
J gene: TRBJ2-7
clone size: -

CDR3 protein: CASSSSRGSVTDTQYF
CDR3 DNA: TGCGCCAGCAGCTCCTCTAGAGGGAGCGTAACAGATACGCAGTATTTT
D gene: -
V gene: TRBV5-1
J gene: TRBJ2-3
clone size: -

CDR3 protein: CASSLGGLYEQYF
CDR3 DNA: TGTGCCAGCAGCTTAGGGGGGCTCTACGAGCAGTACTTC
D gene: -
V gene: TRBV7-6
J gene: TRBJ2-7
clone size: -

CDR3 protein: CASHRGQIILTNEQFF
CDR3 DNA: TGTGCCAGCCATCGGGGACAGATCATCTTAACTAATGAGCAGTTCTTC
D gene: TRBD1
V gene: TRBV5-6
J gene: TRBJ2-1
clone size: -

CDR3 protein: CASSPLKGLDQPQHF
CDR3 DNA: TGTGCCAGCTCCCCACTAAAGGGGCTGGATCAGCCCCAGCATTTT
D gene: -
V gene: TRBV18
J gene: TRBJ1-5
clone size: -

CDR3 protein: CASSDVAARDTQYF
CDR3 DNA: TGTGCCAGCAGCGATGTAGCTGCCCGAGATACGCAGTATTTT
D gene: -
V gene: TRBV9
J gene: TRBJ2-3
clone size: -

CDR3 protein: CASSSMGRGLVTGQFF
CDR3 DNA: TGTGCCAGCAGCTCAATGGGCAGGGGGCTGGTGACTGGGCAGTTCTTC
D gene: TRBD1
V gene: TRBV5-4
J gene: TRBJ2-1
clone size: -

CDR3 protein: CASSEAGRGYEQYF
CDR3 DNA: TGTGCCAGCAGTGAAGCGGGCAGGGGCTACGAGCAGTACTTC
D gene: -
V gene: TRBV6-1
J gene: TRBJ2-7
clone size: -

CDR3 protein: CASSVWPYEQYF
CDR3 DNA: TGTGCCAGCAGCGTATGGCCCTACGAGCAGTACTTC
D gene: -
V gene: TRBV9
J gene: TRBJ2-7
clone size: -

CDR3 protein: CASSLPAVDTQYF
CDR3 DNA: TGTGCCAGCAGCTTACCAGCGGTGGATACGCAGTATTTT
D gene: -
V gene: TRBV7-2
J gene: TRBJ2-3
clone size: -

CDR3 protein: CASSYSWGAGNTIYF
CDR3 DNA: TGTGCCAGCAGTTACTCGTGGGGGGCTGGAAACACCATATATTTT
D gene: -
V gene: TRBV6-5
J gene: TRBJ1-3
clone size: -

CDR3 protein: CASSSETDAAFF
CDR3 DNA: TGTGCCAGTAGCTCCGAAACGGATGCAGCTTTCTTT
D gene: -
V gene: TRBV19
J gene: TRBJ1-1
clone size: -

CDR3 protein: CASSTSGTSGTYEQYF
CDR3 DNA: TGTGCCAGCAGCACCTCGGGGACTAGCGGAACCTACGAGCAGTACTTC
D gene: TRBD2
V gene: TRBV7-2
J gene: TRBJ2-7
clone size: -

CDR3 protein: CASTPLRGAGETQYF
CDR3 DNA: TGTGCCAGCACCCCTTTAAGGGGGGCAGGGGAGACCCAGTACTTC
D gene: -
V gene: TRBV28
J gene: TRBJ2-5
clone size: -

CDR3 protein: CASSSTYNEQFF
CDR3 DNA: TGTGCCAGCAGTTCAACATACAATGAGCAGTTCTTC
D gene: -
V gene: TRBV6-5
J gene: TRBJ2-1
clone size: once

CDR3 protein: CASLTQGLAGVGSYNEQFF
CDR3 DNA: TGTGCCAGCTTAACGCAGGGACTAGCGGGAGTAGGGTCCTACAATGAGCAGTTCTTC
D gene: TRBD2
V gene: TRBV11-3
J gene: TRBJ2-1
clone size: -

CDR3 protein: CASSPGALAGEQEQFF
CDR3 DNA: TGCGCCAGCAGCCCGGGGGCACTAGCGGGAGAGCAGGAGCAGTTCTTC
D gene: TRBD2
V gene: TRBV23-1
J gene: TRBJ2-1
clone size: once

CDR3 protein: CASSYPGSKNIQYF
CDR3 DNA: TGTGCCAGCAGTTACCCCGGGTCCAAAAACATTCAGTACTTC
D gene: -
V gene: TRBV6-6
J gene: TRBJ2-4
clone size: -

CDR3 protein: CSAVGDTQYF
CDR3 DNA: TGCAGTGCTGTTGGAGATACGCAGTATTTT
D gene: -
V gene: TRBV20-1
J gene: TRBJ2-3
clone size: -

CDR3 protein: CASSVDVGGPSSEQYF
CDR3 DNA: TGTGCCAGCAGCGTAGACGTGGGAGGGCCATCCTCCGAGCAGTACTTC
D gene: TRBD2
V gene: TRBV9
J gene: TRBJ2-7
clone size: -

CDR3 protein: CASSERASVANTGELFF
CDR3 DNA: TGTGCCAGCAGTGAACGCGCTAGCGTCGCGAACACCGGGGAGCTGTTTTTT
D gene: -
V gene: TRBV2
J gene: TRBJ2-2
clone size: -

CDR3 protein: CASSQLTGQGSEQYF
CDR3 DNA: TGTGCCAGCAGCCAGCTTACGGGACAGGGCTCCGAGCAGTACTTC
D gene: TRBD1
V gene: TRBV5-5
J gene: TRBJ2-7
clone size: -

CDR3 protein: CASTQFGTAFFF
CDR3 DNA: TGTGCCAGCACCCAATTCGGGACAGCTTTTTTCTTT
D gene: TRBD1
V gene: TRBV28
J gene: TRBJ1-1
clone size: -

CDR3 protein: CASTLDSPDEQYF
CDR3 DNA: TGTGCCAGCACCTTAGACTCCCCCGACGAGCAGTACTTC
D gene: -
V gene: TRBV18
J gene: TRBJ2-7
clone size: -

CDR3 protein: CASSLVGGDRETQYF
CDR3 DNA: TGTGCCAGCAGCTTAGTGGGGGGGGACAGAGAGACCCAGTACTTC
D gene: -
V gene: TRBV7-8
J gene: TRBJ2-5
clone size: -